Listed here are 31 T cell receptor beta chains from one sample, sequenced in a study of blood T cell repertoires in COVID-19. Using immunoSEQ multiplex PCR, the repertoire was profiled, and TCRdb retains in-frame clones only, with some absent. The sample carries 240,000 or so clones, more than 70% recorded once. Sequencing was performed on PBMCs or T cells enriched from blood (not recorded which). The source of these receptors is a woman aged 50 to 60 who had recovered from COVID-19.

This clone was counted at least ten times. The chain couples TRBV9 to TRBJ2-1; 9 nucleotides agree with TRBD2. With V trimmed by 0 bases and J by 10 bases, 8 bases remained unmatched. Germline V gene data show CDR1 as SGDLS and CDR2 as YYNGEE. This CDR3 has 15 residues. CDR3 region: CASSVGGLAGREQFF. CDR3 coding DNA: TGTGCCAGCAGCGTAGGAGGTCTAGCGGGGCGGGAGCAGTTCTTC.

V and J are TRBV18 and TRBJ2-5; 9 bases are shared with TRBD2. Germline CDR1 reads KGHSH; CDR2 reads LQKENI. CDR3 length: 17 amino acids. The V and J ends lost 0 bases and 4 bases, in that order; junction bases with no gene match: 9. This CDR3 reads CASSPPSGGGAGETQYF. CDR3 DNA sequence: TGTGCCAGCTCACCACCGTCCGGCGGGGGGGCCGGAGAGACCCAGTACTTC.

The chain couples TRBV11-3 to TRBJ2-5; 9 bases map to TRBD1. V shed 1 base and J 5 bases; nucleotides not matched to a gene: 8. Germline CDR1 reads SGHNT; CDR2 reads YENEEA. The CDR3 extends over 16 amino acids. The CDR3 sequence: CASSLVGDRGTETQYF. In DNA, the CDR3 is TGTGCCAGCAGCTTAGTTGGCGACAGGGGGACGGAGACCCAGTACTTC.

The chain couples TRBV4-1 to TRBJ1-5; D is unclear. Germline-derived CDR1 and CDR2 are MGHRA and YSYEKL. Trimming shortened V by 1 base and J by 5 bases, and 15 bases separated the two germline ends. The CDR3 runs to 16 residues. CDR3 sequence reads: CASSQVLSPDYQPQHF. The CDR3 DNA is TGCGCCAGCAGCCAAGTGCTGAGTCCTGATTATCAGCCCCAGCATTTT.

V is TRBV2 and J is TRBJ2-5; D perhaps matches TRBD2 (5 bases). The V gene's germline CDR1 is SNHLY and CDR2 FYNNEI. V lost 3 bases and J 2 bases, leaving 10 bases between the germline ends. CDR3 length: 14 amino acids. The CDR3 spells CASSDPRGQETQYF. CDR3 nucleotides: TGTGCCAGCAGTGACCCCAGAGGGCAAGAGACCCAGTACTTC.

This chain joins TRBV5-1 and TRBJ1-6; no clear D. CDR3 length equals 16 residues. V shed 0 bases and J shed 7 bases, with 14 bases lying between them. From germline, CDR1 is SGHRS and CDR2 YFSETQ. The CDR3: CASSLAGSGTNSPLHF. The CDR3 region has the DNA TGCGCCAGCAGCTTGGCGGGGAGCGGAACCAATTCACCCCTCCACTTT.

The chain recombines TRBV28 with TRBJ1-4; D remains unclear. The CDR3 extends over 12 amino acids. CDR1 and CDR2 (germline): MDHEN, SYDVKM. V dropped 9 bases and J dropped 0 bases, with 5 bases sitting between them. CDR3: CASSATNEKLFF. The CDR3 DNA is TGTGCCAGTAGCGCAACTAATGAAAAACTGTTTTTT.

The chain links TRBV30 to TRBJ1-2; no firm D call. V was pared by 0 bases and J by 2 bases, with 7 bases between. This CDR3 region has 13 residues. Per germline, CDR1 GTSNPN and CDR2 SVGIG (reference sequence). As DNA, the CDR3 is TGTGCCTGGAGTGTAAGCGGAAACTATGGCTACACCTTC. The encoded protein is CAWSVSGNYGYTF.

A note on this clone: One end of the junction varies from germline; a read error may be responsible. The chain links TRBV15 to TRBJ1-1, with D maybe TRBD1 (6 bases). The CDR3 runs 15 residues. In germline, CDR1 is LNHNV, CDR2 YYDKDF (reference sequence). The CDR3 DNA reads as TGTGCCACCAGCAGTAAACAACGACAGGACTCTGTATTATCCTTT. The encoded protein is CATSSKQRQDSVLSF.

The chain joins TRBV29-1 to TRBJ1-2; D possibly corresponds to TRBD1 (5 bases). The germline V gene has CDR1 SQVTM and CDR2 ANQGSEA. This CDR3 has 17 residues. V lost 1 base to trimming and J lost 0 bases, with 18 bases between them. CDR3 protein: CSVEGEEGAGTNYGYTF. In DNA form, the CDR3 reads TGCAGCGTTGAAGGGGAGGAAGGGGCAGGGACTAACTATGGCTACACCTTC.

The chain employs TRBV2 and TRBJ2-7, with 8 bases lining up with TRBD1. The length of the CDR3 is 15 residues. Germline lookup yields CDR1 SNHLY and CDR2 FYNNEI. J was trimmed by 3 bases and V by 3 bases; bases with no gene match: 7. The CDR3 spells CASSDLDRADYEQYF. Here the CDR3 DNA reads TGTGCCAGCAGTGACCTGGACAGGGCCGACTACGAGCAGTACTTC.

This chain joins TRBV6-2 or TRBV6-3 and TRBJ2-7; possible D gene TRBD1, 6 bases. V was trimmed by 6 bases and J by 0 bases, leaving 15 bases between them. The germline CDR1 and CDR2 sequences are MNHEY and SVGEGT. There are 15 residues in the CDR3. This CDR3 reads CASSLRQVGSYEQYF. CDR3 nucleotide sequence: TGTGCCAGCAGCCTCCGACAGGTAGGCTCCTACGAGCAGTACTTC.

Turning to this clone: A junction boundary mismatches the germline segment, possibly from a read error. This chain joins TRBV7-7 and TRBJ2-5, with 8 positions matching TRBD2. This CDR3 has 16 amino acids. Germline assignment: CDR1 SSHAT and CDR2 FNYEAQ (reference sequence). Here the CDR3 DNA reads TGTGCTAGCAGCCAACTAGGGAGCGGGAGTGGGGAGACCCAGTACTTC. It is translated as CASSQLGSGSGETQYF. The complete variable domain, with remaining parts taken from reference TRBV7-7 and TRBJ2-5, reads GAGVSQSPRYKVTKRGQDVTLRCDPISSHATLYWYQQALGQGPEFLTYFNYEAQPDKSGLPSDRFSAERPEGSISTLTIQRTEQRDSAMYRCASSQLGSGSGETQYFGPGTRLLVL.

The rearrangement joins TRBV28 to TRBJ2-7; no clear D gene. The CDR3 consists of 12 residues. CDR1 is MDHEN and CDR2 is SYDVKM in the germline V gene. The V and J ends lost 4 bases and 3 bases respectively, with 7 bases between them. Here the CDR3 reads CASSSLNYEQYF. DNA for the CDR3: TGTGCCAGCAGTTCCTTAAACTACGAGCAGTACTTC.

This chain links TRBV6-5 with TRBJ2-2; 8 positions agree with TRBD1. CDR3 size: 13 residues. The junction had 6 bases not matched to a gene; V was cut back by 0 bases and J by 15 bases. The germline V gene encodes CDR1 MNHEY and CDR2 SVGAGI. The CDR3 protein is CASSYSQDRALFF. In DNA form, the CDR3 reads TGTGCCAGCAGTTACTCGCAGGACAGGGCTTTGTTTTTT.

V is TRBV5-4 and J is TRBJ1-4; tentative D call: TRBD1 (5 bases). V lost 1 base and J lost 3, with 7 bases in between. Germline CDR1 is SGHNT and CDR2 is YYREEE (reference sequence). This CDR3 has 14 residues. The CDR3 protein is CASSLPGANEKLFF. DNA of the CDR3: TGTGCCAGCAGCTTGCCGGGGGCTAATGAAAAACTGTTTTTT. The entire variable domain, with the rest obtained from reference TRBV5-4 and TRBJ1-4, is as follows: ETGVTQSPTHLIKTRGQQVTLRCSSQSGHNTVSWYQQALGQGPQFIFQYYREEENGRGNFPPRFSGLQFPNYSSELNVNALELDDSALYLCASSLPGANEKLFFGSGTQLSVL.

The rearrangement links TRBV9 to TRBJ1-3; 7 bases are a match to TRBD1. There are 15 residues in the CDR3. The junction had 6 bases not matched to a gene; V was cut back by 4 bases and J by 2 bases. The germline gives CDR1 SGDLS, CDR2 YYNGEE. CDR3 amino acids: CASSPKGAAGNTIYF. DNA of the CDR3: TGTGCCAGCAGCCCCAAGGGGGCGGCTGGAAACACCATATATTTT.

The V and J genes are TRBV7-9 and TRBJ1-6, with 8 bases lining up with TRBD1. V was clipped by 4 bases and J by 10 bases; unmatched bases: 6. The V gene's germline CDR1 is SEHNR and CDR2 FQNEAQ (reference sequence). The CDR3 loop spans 14 amino acids. The CDR3 DNA is TGTGCCAGCAGCTCTGACAGGGGAGGCTCACCCCTCCACTTT. Protein: CASSSDRGGSPLHF.

V and J are TRBV18 and TRBJ2-7; D might be TRBD1 (6 bases). Germline assignment: CDR1 KGHSH and CDR2 LQKENI. The CDR3 totals 13 residues. Between the trimmed V and J ends, which lost 2 bases and 6 bases, there was a span of 11 bases. CDR3 amino acids: CASSPSTGIEQYF. CDR3 DNA sequence: TGTGCCAGCTCACCATCAACAGGGATCGAGCAGTACTTC.

The V gene is TRBV6-4, the J gene TRBJ2-2; 10 bases agree with TRBD2. After removal of 6 bases from V and 6 bases from J, the junction contained 4 bases not matched to a gene. Germline V lookup: CDR1 MRHNA, CDR2 SNTAGT. This CDR3 region has 14 residues. The CDR3 DNA is TGTGCCAGCAGAACTAGCGGGATAGCCGGGGAGCTGTTTTTT. Translating gives CASRTSGIAGELFF.

The chain's CDR3 is CASSGTSYNEQFF. The DNA of the CDR3 is TGTGCCAGTAGCGGTACCTCCTACAATGAGCAGTTCTTC. V usage is TRBV19 and J usage is TRBJ2-1; D is undetermined. V dropped 6 bases and J dropped 0 bases, with 6 bases sitting between them. CDR3 length: 13 amino acids. Germline-derived CDR1 and CDR2 are LNHDA and SQIVND (reference sequence).

The V and J genes are TRBV5-8 and TRBJ2-1, with D unresolved. The germline CDR1 and CDR2 sequences are SGHTS and YDEGEE. The CDR3 sequence is 12 residues long. V dropped 3 bases and J dropped 3 bases, with 4 bases sitting between them. CDR3 amino acids: CASSSRYNEQFF. The CDR3 coding sequence is TGTGCCAGCAGCTCCCGCTACAATGAGCAGTTCTTC.

V gene TRBV19 combines with J gene TRBJ1-1; a weak D match, TRBD1 (5 bases). V shed 3 bases and J shed 7 bases, with 18 bases lying between them. The germline V gene encodes CDR1 LNHDA and CDR2 SQIVND (reference sequence). There are 15 residues in the CDR3. DNA for the CDR3: TGTGCCAGTAGTATCGGGCAGGGAAGTATGAATGAAGCTTTCTTT. Translation: CASSIGQGSMNEAFF.

V is TRBV4-3 and J is TRBJ2-2, with D tentatively TRBD1 (8 bases). CDR1 and CDR2 from the germline V gene are LGHNA and YSLEER. The CDR3 is 16 residues long. V was pared by 4 bases and J by 3 bases, with 15 bases between. DNA of the CDR3: TGCGCCAGCAGCCCACTTACAGGGGGGGACACCGGGGAGCTGTTTTTT. Its protein is CASSPLTGGDTGELFF.

The V gene is TRBV5-1, the J gene TRBJ2-3; a possible D gene is TRBD1 (5 bases). Per germline, CDR1 SGHRS and CDR2 YFSETQ. Trimming left V 0 bases short and J 2 bases short, with 10 bases between. The CDR3 extends over 15 amino acids. The CDR3: CASSLDRSPTDTQYF. The CDR3 DNA reads as TGCGCCAGCAGCTTGGACAGGAGTCCCACAGATACGCAGTATTTT.

A few counts support this clone. CDR3 nucleotide sequence: TGTGCCACCAGTGATTTTGCCCGGGAGGGCCGAAATGAGCAGTTCTTC. Translation gives CATSDFAREGRNEQFF. The chain employs TRBV24-1 and TRBJ2-1; 8 bases map to TRBD2. Germline V gene data show CDR1 as KGHDR and CDR2 as SFDVKD. V was clipped by 1 base and J by 7 bases; unmatched bases: 8. The CDR3 has 16 residues.

The chain links TRBV10-3 to TRBJ1-2; D possibly corresponds to TRBD1 (6 bases). The CDR3 consists of 13 residues. Trimming took 4 bases from V and 3 from J, leaving 9 bases between them. Germline V gene sequence: CDR1 ENHRY, CDR2 SYGVKD. The CDR3 loop is CAISVTGDYGYTF. In DNA form, the CDR3 reads TGTGCCATCAGTGTGACAGGCGACTATGGCTACACCTTC.

The V and J genes are TRBV20-1 and TRBJ1-2, with D unclear. Germline CDR1 is DFQATT and CDR2 is SNEGSKA (reference sequence). The CDR3 totals 10 residues. Deletions cut 5 bases from V and 4 bases from J, with 5 bases between. CDR3 DNA: TGCAGTGCTTGGAGCTATGGCTACACCTTC. Translation: CSAWSYGYTF.

This sequence joins TRBV29-1 and TRBJ2-3; the match to TRBD2 covers 7 bases. CDR3 length equals 15 residues. Germline V lookup: CDR1 SQVTM, CDR2 ANQGSEA. V lost 3 bases and J lost 4; bases outside the gene matches: 10. The CDR3, as DNA: TGCAGCGTTGATCAGCCTAGCGGAGCCCCAGATACGCAGTATTTT. Translation: CSVDQPSGAPDTQYF.

This sequence joins TRBV6-4 and TRBJ2-1, with D perhaps matching TRBD2 (7 bases). V was shortened by 1 base and J by 6 bases, with 13 bases between the two germline ends. This CDR3 has 15 residues. CDR1 is MRHNA, CDR2 SNTAGT, per germline. DNA for the CDR3: TGTGCCAGCAGTGACTGGGGGGGGGCCCGCAATGAGCAGTTCTTC. Translation gives CASSDWGGARNEQFF.

This chain links TRBV28 with TRBJ2-2, with D unresolved. The CDR3 extends over 13 amino acids. The germline V gene has CDR1 MDHEN and CDR2 SYDVKM. The V and J ends lost 3 bases and 6 bases respectively, with 8 bases between them. CDR3 sequence reads: CASSLTPAGELFF. DNA of the CDR3: TGTGCCAGCAGTTTGACTCCAGCCGGGGAGCTGTTTTTT.